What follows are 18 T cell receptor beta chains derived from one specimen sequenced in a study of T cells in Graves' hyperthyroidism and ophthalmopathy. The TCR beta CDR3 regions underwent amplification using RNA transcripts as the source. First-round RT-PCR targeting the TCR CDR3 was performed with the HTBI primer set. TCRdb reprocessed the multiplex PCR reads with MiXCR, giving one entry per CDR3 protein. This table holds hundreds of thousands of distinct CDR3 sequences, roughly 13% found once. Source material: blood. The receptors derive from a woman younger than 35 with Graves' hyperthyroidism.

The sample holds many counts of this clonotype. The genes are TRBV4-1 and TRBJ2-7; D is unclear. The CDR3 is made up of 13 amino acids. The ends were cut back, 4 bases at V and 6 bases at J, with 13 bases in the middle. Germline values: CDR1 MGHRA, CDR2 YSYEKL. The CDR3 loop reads CASSPSDGREQYF. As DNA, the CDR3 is TGCGCCAGCAGCCCCAGCGACGGGCGCGAGCAGTACTTC.

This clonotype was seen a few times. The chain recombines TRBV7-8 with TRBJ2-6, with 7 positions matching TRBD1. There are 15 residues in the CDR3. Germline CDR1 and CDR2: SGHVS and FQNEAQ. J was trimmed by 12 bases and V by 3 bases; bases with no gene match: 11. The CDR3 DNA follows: TGTGCCAGCAGCTTCGGACAGGCCAGGTTTAGCGTCCTGACTTTC. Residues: CASSFGQARFSVLTF.

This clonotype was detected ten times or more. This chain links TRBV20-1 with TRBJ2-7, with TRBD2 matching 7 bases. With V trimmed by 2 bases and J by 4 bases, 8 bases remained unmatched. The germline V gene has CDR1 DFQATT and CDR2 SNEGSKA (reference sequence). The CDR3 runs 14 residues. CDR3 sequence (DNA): TGCAGTGCTAGACTGGCGGGAGAAGGGTACGAGCAGTACTTC. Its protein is CSARLAGEGYEQYF.

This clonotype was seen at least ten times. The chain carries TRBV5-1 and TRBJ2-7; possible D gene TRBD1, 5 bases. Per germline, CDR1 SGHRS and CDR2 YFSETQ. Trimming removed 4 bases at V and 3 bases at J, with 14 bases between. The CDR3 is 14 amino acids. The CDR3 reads CASSLTGSYYEQYF. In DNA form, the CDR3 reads TGCGCCAGCAGCCTCACAGGTTCGTACTACGAGCAGTACTTC.

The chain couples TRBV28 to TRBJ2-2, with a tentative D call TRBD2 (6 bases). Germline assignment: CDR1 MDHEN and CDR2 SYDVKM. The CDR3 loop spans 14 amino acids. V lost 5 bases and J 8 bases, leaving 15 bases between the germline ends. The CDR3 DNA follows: TGTGCCAGCAGTGGCGCGGGGCTGGGGGGGGAGCTGTTTTTT. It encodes CASSGAGLGGELFF.

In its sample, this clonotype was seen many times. This CDR3 is CASRAGGRLGYSNQPQHF. The CDR3 bases are TGTGCCAGCAGGGCGGGCGGGAGACTGGGTTATAGCAATCAGCCCCAGCATTTT. V gene TRBV28 combines with J gene TRBJ1-5; D gene unclear. The CDR3 length is 18 residues. Trimming removed 6 bases from V and 0 bases from J, with 21 bases in between. The germline CDR1 and CDR2 sequences are MDHEN and SYDVKM.

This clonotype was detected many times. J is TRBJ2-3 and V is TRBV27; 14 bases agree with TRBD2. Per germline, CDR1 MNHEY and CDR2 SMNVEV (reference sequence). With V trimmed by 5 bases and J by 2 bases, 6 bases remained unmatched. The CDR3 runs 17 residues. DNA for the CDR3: TGTGCCAGCAGTCAGGGACTAGCGGGGGCCCACACAGATACGCAGTATTTT. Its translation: CASSQGLAGAHTDTQYF.

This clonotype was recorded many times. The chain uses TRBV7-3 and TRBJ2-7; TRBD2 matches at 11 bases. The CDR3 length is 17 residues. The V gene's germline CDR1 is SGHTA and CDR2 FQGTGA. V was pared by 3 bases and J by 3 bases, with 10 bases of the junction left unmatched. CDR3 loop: CASSFPETSGGLYEQYF. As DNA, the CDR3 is TGTGCCAGCAGCTTCCCCGAAACTAGCGGGGGCCTCTACGAGCAGTACTTC.

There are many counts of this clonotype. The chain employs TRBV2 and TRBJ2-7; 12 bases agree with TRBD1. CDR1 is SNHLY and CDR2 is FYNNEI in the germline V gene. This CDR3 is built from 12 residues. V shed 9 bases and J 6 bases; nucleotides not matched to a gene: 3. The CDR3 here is CASGTGGGEQYF. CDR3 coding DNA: TGTGCCAGTGGGACAGGGGGCGGCGAGCAGTACTTC. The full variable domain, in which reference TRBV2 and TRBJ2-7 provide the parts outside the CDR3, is EPEVTQTPSHQVTQMGQEVILRCVPISNHLYFYWYRQILGQKVEFLVSFYNNEISEKSEIFDDQFSVERPDGSNFTLKIRSTKLEDSAMYFCASGTGGGEQYFGPGTRLTVT.

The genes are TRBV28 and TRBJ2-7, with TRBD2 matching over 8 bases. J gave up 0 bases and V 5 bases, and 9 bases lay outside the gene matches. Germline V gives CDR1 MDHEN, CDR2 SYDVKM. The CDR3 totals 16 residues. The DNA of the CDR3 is TGTGCCAGCAGTCGACCCCGCGGGGGGAGCTCCTACGAGCAGTACTTC. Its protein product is CASSRPRGGSSYEQYF.

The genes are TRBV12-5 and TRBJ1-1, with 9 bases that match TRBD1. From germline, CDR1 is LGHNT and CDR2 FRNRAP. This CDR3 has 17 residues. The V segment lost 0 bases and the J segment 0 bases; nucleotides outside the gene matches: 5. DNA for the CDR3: TGTGCTAGTGGTTTGGTACTGGACAGGGGAATGAACACTGAAGCTTTCTTT. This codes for CASGLVLDRGMNTEAFF.

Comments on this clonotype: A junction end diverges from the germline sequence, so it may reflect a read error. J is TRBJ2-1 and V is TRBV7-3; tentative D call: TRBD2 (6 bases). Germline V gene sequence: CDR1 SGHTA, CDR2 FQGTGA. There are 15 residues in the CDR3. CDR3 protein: CASSPRGSSYNEQLF. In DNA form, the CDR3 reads TGTGCCAGCAGCCCCCGGGGGTCTTCCTACAATGAGCAGCTCTTC.

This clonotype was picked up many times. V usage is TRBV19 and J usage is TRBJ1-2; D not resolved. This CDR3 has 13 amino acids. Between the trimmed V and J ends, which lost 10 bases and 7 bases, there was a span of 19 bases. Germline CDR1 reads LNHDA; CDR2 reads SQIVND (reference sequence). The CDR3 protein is CATTERVSGGYTF. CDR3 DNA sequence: TGTGCCACAACTGAGAGGGTCAGCGGTGGCTACACCTTC.

The CDR3 DNA sequence: TGTGCCAGCAGCAGAGCGACAGGGCCATCTGGAAACACCATATATTTT. Encoded protein: CASSRATGPSGNTIYF. J is TRBJ1-3 and V is TRBV7-2, with TRBD1 matching over 7 bases. V was pared by 5 bases and J by 1 base, with 8 bases of the junction left unmatched. Per the germline V gene, CDR1 is SGHTA and CDR2 is FQGNSA. The CDR3 extends over 16 amino acids.

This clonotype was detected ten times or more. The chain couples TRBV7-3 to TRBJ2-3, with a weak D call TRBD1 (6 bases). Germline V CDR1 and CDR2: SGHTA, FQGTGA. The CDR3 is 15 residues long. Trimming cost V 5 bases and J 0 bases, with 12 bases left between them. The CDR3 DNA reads TGTGCCAGCAGCCCAGGGGACACCAGCACAGATACGCAGTATTTT. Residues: CASSPGDTSTDTQYF.

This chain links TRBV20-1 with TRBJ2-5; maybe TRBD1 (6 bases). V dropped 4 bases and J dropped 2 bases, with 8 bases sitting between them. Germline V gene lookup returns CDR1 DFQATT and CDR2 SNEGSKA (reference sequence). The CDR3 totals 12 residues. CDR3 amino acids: CSATDRQETQYF. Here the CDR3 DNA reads TGCAGTGCTACGGACAGACAAGAGACCCAGTACTTC.

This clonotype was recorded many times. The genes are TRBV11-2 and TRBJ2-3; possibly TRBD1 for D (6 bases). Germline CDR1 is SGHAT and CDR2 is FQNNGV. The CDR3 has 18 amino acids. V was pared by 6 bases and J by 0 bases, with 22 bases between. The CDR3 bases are TGTGCCAGCAGGCATACTTCGTGGGACACCGGAAGCACAGATACGCAGTATTTT. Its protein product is CASRHTSWDTGSTDTQYF.

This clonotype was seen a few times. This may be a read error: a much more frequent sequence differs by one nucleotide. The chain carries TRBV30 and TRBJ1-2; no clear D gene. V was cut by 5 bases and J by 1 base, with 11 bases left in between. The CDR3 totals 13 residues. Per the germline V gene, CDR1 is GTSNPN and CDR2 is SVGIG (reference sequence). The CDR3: CAWGDEINYGYTF. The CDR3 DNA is TGTGCCTGGGGTGACGAGATTAACTATGGCTACACCTTC.